This T cell receptor beta chain was obtained from a study of T-cell memory formation after mild COVID-19 (dated by TCRdb to the early 2020s). Turning to the overall study: TCR sequence clusters from the two donors were largely donor specific. Two young, previously healthy adult volunteers, one female and one male, were included in the cohort. In a couple of donors, T-cell clones that expanded and contracted after mild COVID-19 were followed by sequencing TCRalpha and TCRbeta repertoires longitudinally.

This clonotype was picked up a small number of times. Its antigen is still unknown. Base qualities were left out, and no much larger clone turns up one base away. The research as a whole found: Clones that contracted from day 15 to 85 showed balanced CD4/CD8 phenotypes, whereas a second wave of clones that expanded from day 15 to 37 leaned towards CD4+. SARS-CoV-2 specificity of the second-wave clones peaking on day 37 was not confirmed. Contracting CD4+ clones were located mainly in the CM and EM memory subsets, whereas CD8+ clones were found to be enriched in EMRA. Only two mild cases were covered by the study, and larger cohorts that include severe cases with pre-infection samples were considered necessary. Some responding clones were detected in pre-infection memory, suggesting pre-existing cross-reactive memory T cells joined the SARS-CoV-2 response.

Ficoll-Paque density gradient centrifugation was the method used to isolate PBMCs. According to the germline V gene (reference sequence), CDR1 reads LGHDT and CDR2 reads YNNKEL. From the cysteine up to the phenylalanine, the CDR3 has a length of 12 residues. Only CDR3 DNA is held: 36 bases, read in frame from base 1. Trimming costs V 8 bases and J 3 bases, and their ends lie 10 bases apart. The listed sequencing device is Illumina NovaSeq 6000. TCRalpha and TCRbeta cDNA libraries were built by 5'RACE with constant-segment primers, adding sample barcodes and unique molecular identifiers. RNA was extracted from every sample with Trizol reagent. Library amplification was performed in two PCR steps, and a second sample barcode and Illumina TruSeq adapters were introduced in the second step. The libraries were sequenced on an Illumina NovaSeq using 2 x 150 bp paired-end reads. Per the source publication's procedure: With migec v1.2.7, reads were demultiplexed and then collapsed into UMI-guided consensus sequences. With mixcr v2.1.11, UMI consensuses were aligned to TRA and TRB V and J templates and assembled into clonotypes. A clonotype was counted as expanded or contracted only when both edgeR and NoisET called the clonotype significant, with the noise models trained on biological replicates. For edgeR calls, the cutoffs were a false discovery rate-adjusted p below 0.01 and a log2 fold-change threshold of 1. As an exploratory analysis of dynamics, PCA with hierarchical clustering was applied to max-normalized trajectories of the 1000 most abundant clonotypes. The CD4 or CD8 phenotype of responding clones was assigned using the separately sequenced CD4+ and CD8+ repertoires. The public reads were reanalyzed by TCRdb: fastp trimming at Q25, MiXCR alignment, in-frame beta chains only. Rows with a matching CDR3 protein are joined into one entry that keeps the most common DNA and genes. The V and J calls reflect TCRdb's pipeline rather than the authors' work. For this sample the table gives around 110,000 distinct CDR3 sequences, of which around 12% were detected only once. The ten largest clones add up to around 30% of the sample.

This TCR was sampled from an adult woman who had mild COVID-19 (a few samples of this study predate the infection). The sample titles of this study are shuffled in the database, so cell type and time point are left out; the donor was told from shared clones. The chain uses TRBV3-1 and TRBJ2-5; the D gene cannot be named for sure. The sequenced sample consisted of PBMCs or a T cell subset sorted from them (not recorded which). The CDR3 sequence is CASAPDEETQYF. The nucleotide sequence reads TGTGCCAGCGCCCCAGACGAAGAGACCCAGTACTTC.